The rows below give T cell receptor beta chains drawn from one sample of a study of post-analysis software for immune sequencing data. TCRdb re-analysed the PCR reads in MiXCR, keeping a single row per CDR3 protein. Altogether some 800,000 distinct CDR3 sequences are present, under 60% being singletons, with the ten largest covering 4.9%. The sequenced sample was blood. The receptors come from a girl between 10 and 17 years old with multiple sclerosis. Each CDR3 is given with its conserved first and last residue. The D gene is left open where the match is weak. For some rows the clone size is stated as once, few or many, or as a class when expanded; others skip it.

>TRBJ1-6|TRBV9|.|14|.
TGTGCCAGCAGAGCCGGACAGACGAATTCACCCCTCCACTTT
CASRAGQTNSPLHF
>TRBJ1-4|TRBV16|.|16|.
TGTGCCAGCAGCCAATTGGCAGGGGAAACTAATGAAAAACTGTTTTTT
CASSQLAGETNEKLFF
>TRBJ2-1|TRBV29-1|TRBD2|14|.
TGCAGCGTTGAAGATGGGGGACTAGGGGATGAGCAGTTCTTC
CSVEDGGLGDEQFF
>TRBJ2-5|TRBV29-1|.|15|many
TGCAGCGTTGGCCCTCATCTCCGTCCGGAAGAGACCCAGTACTTC
CSVGPHLRPEETQYF
>TRBJ2-7|TRBV13|.|15|.
TGTGCCAGCAGCTTCCAGGGAGGAAGGTCCTACGAGCAGTACTTC
CASSFQGGRSYEQYF
>TRBJ1-2|TRBV9|TRBD1|15|few
TGTGCCAGCAGCGTAAAGGACAGGGTCGACTATGGCTACACCTTC
CASSVKDRVDYGYTF
>TRBJ2-7|TRBV2|.|11|.
TGTGCCAGCAGTGAAGTTCGCGAGCAGTACTTC
CASSEVREQYF
>TRBJ2-1|TRBV5-1|TRBD2|16|.
TGTGCCAGCAGCTTGGATGCGGGAGGAGCCTACAATGAGCAGTTCTTC
CASSLDAGGAYNEQFF
>TRBJ1-4|TRBV28|.|14|.
TGTGCCAGCAGTTCCCGGGGGCCTAATGAAAAACTGTTTTTT
CASSSRGPNEKLFF
>TRBJ2-2|TRBV27|.|15|.
TGTGCCAGCAGTTTTGGAGGGGGCGGCACCGGGGAGCTGTTTTTT
CASSFGGGGTGELFF
>TRBJ1-2|TRBV29-1|.|11|few
TGCAGCGTTGGTGGGGTTCCTGGCTACACCTTC
CSVGGVPGYTF
>TRBJ2-1|TRBV27|.|12|.
TGTGCCAGCAGTTTATTCCATCCAAAGCAGTTCTTC
CASSLFHPKQFF
>TRBJ1-4|TRBV9|.|15|.
TGTGCCAGCAGCGTAGAAGGGACGTCGAGCGAAAAACTGTTTTTT
CASSVEGTSSEKLFF
>TRBJ2-7|TRBV12-5|TRBD1|14|.
TGTGCTAGTGGTTTGGGACAGGGTGGCCGCGAGCAGTACTTC
CASGLGQGGREQYF
>TRBJ2-7|TRBV27|TRBD2|15|.
TGTGCCAGCAGAAGTAGCGGGAATAATCCCTACGAGCAGTACTTC
CASRSSGNNPYEQYF
>TRBJ1-1|TRBV10-2|.|13|.
TGCGCCAGCAGGGGCTACAGGGTCTCTGAAGCTTTCTTT
CASRGYRVSEAFF
>TRBJ2-1|TRBV5-1|TRBD2|15|.
TGCGCCAGCAGCGGGGGACTAGCGGGAGTAGGCGAGCAGTTCTTC
CASSGGLAGVGEQFF
>TRBJ2-7|TRBV29-1|TRBD2|15|.
TGCAGCGTTGAAAGCTCGGCTAGCGGTTCCTACGAGCAGTACTTC
CSVESSASGSYEQYF
>TRBJ1-1|TRBV12-3/TRBV12-4|TRBD1|13|.
TGTGCCAGCAGACTGACAGGGGGCGCGGACGCTTTCTTT
CASRLTGGADAFF
>TRBJ2-7|TRBV7-6|TRBD2|14|few
TGTGCCAGCAGCTTAAGGGAGGGTACCTACGAGCAGTACTTC
CASSLREGTYEQYF
>TRBJ2-7|TRBV7-6|.|17|few
TGTGCCAGCAGCTTACGGGCCTCGGGGGAATTCTCCTACGAGCAGTACTTC
CASSLRASGEFSYEQYF
>TRBJ1-5|TRBV28|.|14|few
TGTGCCAGCAACCTCGGCCCTTACAATCAGCCCCAGCATTTT
CASNLGPYNQPQHF
>TRBJ1-1|TRBV6-1|.|13|.
TGTGCCAGCAGCGATCGGGGGTTCACTGAAGCTTTCTTT
CASSDRGFTEAFF
>TRBJ2-5|TRBV13|TRBD1|14|few
TGTGCCAGCAGCGCACAGGGGCTGGAAGAGACCCAGTACTTC
CASSAQGLEETQYF
>TRBJ2-1|TRBV7-9|.|15|.
TGTGCCAGCAGCTTAGTCCTAACAGGGAAAAATGAGCAGTTCTTC
CASSLVLTGKNEQFF
>TRBJ1-2|TRBV6-1|.|15|.
TGTGCCAGCAGTGAAAGGAAGGCCCCTAACTATGGCTACACCTTC
CASSERKAPNYGYTF
>TRBJ2-1|TRBV12-3/TRBV12-4|.|13|.
TGTGCCAGCCTCGAGTTTACCTACAATGAGCAGTTCTTC
CASLEFTYNEQFF
>TRBJ2-6|TRBV12-3/TRBV12-4|.|20|few
TGTGCCAGCAGTTTAAGAAGCCCCGGGGTTACTGGGGCTGGGGCCAACGTCCTGACTTTC
CASSLRSPGVTGAGANVLTF
>TRBJ2-1|TRBV7-9|.|16|once
TGTGCCAGCAGCCCCATTTTGGGCGGGAACACCAATGAGCAGTTCTTC
CASSPILGGNTNEQFF
>TRBJ1-6|TRBV6-4|.|15|few
TGTGCCAGCAGTGACACCGGCCAGGGGTTTTCACCCCTCCACTTT
CASSDTGQGFSPLHF
>TRBJ2-1|TRBV29-1|.|12|few
TGCAGCGAAGGGGACTGGGGAAATGAGCAGTTCTTC
CSEGDWGNEQFF
>TRBJ1-4|TRBV6-1|TRBD1|20|.
TGTGCCAGCAGTGAACTGGGAGGGGGCGCCTGGTTCTCGTCTAATGAAAAACTGTTTTTT
CASSELGGGAWFSSNEKLFF
>TRBJ2-1|TRBV12-3/TRBV12-4|TRBD2|14|.
TGTGCCAGCAGCCCAACTAGCGGGAGGAATGAGCAGTTCTTC
CASSPTSGRNEQFF
>TRBJ2-1|TRBV7-7|TRBD2|16|.
TGTGCTAGCAGCAAAAGCGGGAGGGCAACCTACGATGAGCAGTTCTTC
CASSKSGRATYDEQFF
>TRBJ2-1|TRBV7-3|TRBD2|16|.
TGTGCCAGCAGCTATCTAGCGGGAGGGCCTCACAATGAGCAGTTCTTC
CASSYLAGGPHNEQFF
>TRBJ2-3|TRBV7-2|TRBD2|17|.
TGTGCCAGCAGCTTGGCACGACTAGCGGGGCCCACAGATACGCAGTATTTT
CASSLARLAGPTDTQYF
>TRBJ1-1|TRBV18|.|14|few
TGTGCCAGCTCACCAGGGGGGACTAACACTGAAGCTTTCTTT
CASSPGGTNTEAFF
>TRBJ2-6|TRBV25-1|.|12|few
TGTGCCAGCAATATTGGGGCCAACGTCCTGACTTTC
CASNIGANVLTF
>TRBJ1-4|TRBV20-1|.|15|few
TGCAGTGCTAGAGACGATGTCGTTCTTAATGAAAAACTGTTTTTT
CSARDDVVLNEKLFF
>TRBJ2-5|TRBV30|.|13|.
TGTGCCTGGAATCCGACAGTCCAAGAGACCCAGTACTTC
CAWNPTVQETQYF
>TRBJ2-1|TRBV12-3/TRBV12-4|.|15|.
TGTGCCAGCAGTTTTGCCCTGAGCTCCTACAATGAGCAGTTCTTC
CASSFALSSYNEQFF
>TRBJ2-1|TRBV4-1|TRBD2|16|.
TGCGCCAGCAGCCGCGATACTAGCGGGTATTACAATGAGCAGTTCTTC
CASSRDTSGYYNEQFF
>TRBJ2-3|TRBV12-3/TRBV12-4|TRBD2|16|once
TGTGCCAGCAGTTTAGGCCTAGCGGGAAGCATAGATACGCAGTATTTT
CASSLGLAGSIDTQYF
>TRBJ2-3|TRBV27|.|14|.
TGTGCCAGCAGCCCGCGTTCTAGCACAGATACGCAGTATTTT
CASSPRSSTDTQYF
>TRBJ1-4|TRBV27|.|14|.
TGTGCCAGCAGTCCCGGGAGCCTAGGGGAAAAACTGTTTTTT
CASSPGSLGEKLFF
>TRBJ2-7|TRBV7-2|TRBD2|17|.
TGTGCCAGCAGTTCTCCGGGACTAGCGGGACGGGACTACGAGCAGTACTTC
CASSSPGLAGRDYEQYF
>TRBJ2-4|TRBV12-3/TRBV12-4|TRBD2|18|few
TGTGCCAGCAGTCCTAGCGGGGGGCGTGTGCCGGCCAAAAACATTCAGTACTTC
CASSPSGGRVPAKNIQYF
>TRBJ2-7|TRBV3-1|.|15|.
TGTGCCAGCAGCCACCTAGGACAGAGTCTCTACGAGCAGTACTTC
CASSHLGQSLYEQYF
>TRBJ2-5|TRBV7-2|TRBD2|15|.
TGTGCCAGCAGCCCGGAGAGCGGGAGGTTCGAGACCCAGTACTTC
CASSPESGRFETQYF
>TRBJ2-7|TRBV7-9|.|13|few
TGTGCCAGCAGCTTAGGGAACAGGGTCGAGCAGTACTTC
CASSLGNRVEQYF
>TRBJ2-1|TRBV2|TRBD2|16|.
TGTGCCAGCATGGGACTAGCGGGAGAGGCCTACAATGAGCAGTTCTTC
CASMGLAGEAYNEQFF
>TRBJ2-1|TRBV29-1|TRBD2|19|.
TGCAGCGTTGAAGATCAAGGACTAGCGGGAGATATTTCCTACAATGAGCAGTTCTTC
CSVEDQGLAGDISYNEQFF
>TRBJ2-7|TRBV6-6|TRBD1|13|.
TGTGCCACCCGGGACAGCAATCGCTACGAGCAGTACTTC
CATRDSNRYEQYF
>TRBJ2-7|TRBV6-4|.|15|.
TGTGCCAACACCCACGGCGCGGGACCAGGCAACGAGCAGTACTTC
CANTHGAGPGNEQYF
>TRBJ2-7|TRBV20-1|.|14|few
TGCAGTGCTAGGGTCCGACGGAGCTCCTACGAGCAGTACTTC
CSARVRRSSYEQYF
>TRBJ2-1|TRBV20-1|TRBD2|14|.
TGCAGTGCTAGCTTGACTAGCGGGAGTAATGAGCAGTTCTTC
CSASLTSGSNEQFF
>TRBJ2-1|TRBV12-3/TRBV12-4|.|18|.
TGTGCCAGCAGTTTTCCCCCTTCAGGAGCGGGCGGCTACAATGAGCAGTTCTTC
CASSFPPSGAGGYNEQFF
>TRBJ1-1|TRBV7-9|.|14|.
TGTGCCAGCAGCTTGGGTGGCGCAAGGCCTGAAGCTTTCTTT
CASSLGGARPEAFF